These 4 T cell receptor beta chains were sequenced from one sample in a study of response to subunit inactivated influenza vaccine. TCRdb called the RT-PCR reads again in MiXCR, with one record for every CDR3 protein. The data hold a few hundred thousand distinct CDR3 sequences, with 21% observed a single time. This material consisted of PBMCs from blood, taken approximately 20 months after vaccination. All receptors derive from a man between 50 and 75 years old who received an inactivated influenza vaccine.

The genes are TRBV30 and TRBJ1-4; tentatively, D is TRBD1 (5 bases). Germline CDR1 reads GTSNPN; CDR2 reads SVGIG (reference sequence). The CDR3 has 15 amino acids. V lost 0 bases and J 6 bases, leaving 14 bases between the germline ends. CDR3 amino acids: CAWSVWGGAHEKLFF. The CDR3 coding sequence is TGTGCCTGGAGTGTGTGGGGCGGGGCTCATGAAAAACTGTTTTTT. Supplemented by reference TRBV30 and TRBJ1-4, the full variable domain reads SQTIHQWPATLVQPVGSPLSLECTVEGTSNPNLYWYRQAAGRGLQLLFYSVGIGQISSEVPQNLSASRPQDRQFILSSKKLLLSDSGFYLCAWSVWGGAHEKLFFGSGTQLSVL.

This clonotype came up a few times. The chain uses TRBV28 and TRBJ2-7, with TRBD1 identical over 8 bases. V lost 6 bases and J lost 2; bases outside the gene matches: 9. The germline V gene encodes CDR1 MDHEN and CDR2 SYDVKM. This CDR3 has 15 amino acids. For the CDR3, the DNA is TGTGCCAGCAGACGCATGACAGGGGAAGCCTACGAGCAGTACTTC. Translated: CASRRMTGEAYEQYF.

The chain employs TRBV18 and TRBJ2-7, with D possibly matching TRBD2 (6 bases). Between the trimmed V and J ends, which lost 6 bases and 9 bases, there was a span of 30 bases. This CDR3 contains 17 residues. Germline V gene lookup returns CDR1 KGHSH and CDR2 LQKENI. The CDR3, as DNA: TGTGCCAGCTCTCTTGCCCAGGGAGGAAAGACGGGGAACGGGCAGTACTTC. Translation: CASSLAQGGKTGNGQYF.

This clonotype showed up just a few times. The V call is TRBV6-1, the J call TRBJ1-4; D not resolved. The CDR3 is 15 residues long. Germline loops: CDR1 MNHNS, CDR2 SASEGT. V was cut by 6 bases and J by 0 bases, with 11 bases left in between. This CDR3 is CASRPSRTTNEKLFF. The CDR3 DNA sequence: TGTGCCAGCAGACCCTCTAGGACAACTAATGAAAAACTGTTTTTT.